The present entry profiles one T cell receptor (beta chain) with its context. The data were obtained in a study of blood T cell repertoires in COVID-19. Sequenced by immunoSEQ multiplex PCR; TCRdb stores in-frame clones only, minus some. The profile covers about 320,000 clones, with roughly nine tenths appearing a single time and 2% to 3% taken by the ten largest. The germline V gene encodes CDR1 SGHTS and CDR2 YDEGEE. CDR3 size: 15 residues. The germline V and J ends were trimmed by 0 bases and 2 bases, with 9 bases remaining between them. J is TRBJ1-5 and V is TRBV5-8, with D uncertain. Sequencing was carried out using PBMCs or T cells enriched from blood (not recorded which). The clonotype originates from a man aged 55 to 70 who had recovered from COVID-19. The CDR3 region is CASSLGQVGNQPQHF. Written as DNA, the CDR3 is TGTGCCAGCAGCTTGGGGCAGGTAGGCAATCAGCCCCAGCATTTT. Drawing the rest from reference TRBV5-8 and TRBJ1-5, the complete variable domain is EAGVTQSPTHLIKTRGQQATLRCSPISGHTSVYWYQQALGLGLQFLLWYDEGEERNRGNFPPRFSGRQFPNYSSELNVNALELEDSALYLCASSLGQVGNQPQHFGDGTRLSIL.